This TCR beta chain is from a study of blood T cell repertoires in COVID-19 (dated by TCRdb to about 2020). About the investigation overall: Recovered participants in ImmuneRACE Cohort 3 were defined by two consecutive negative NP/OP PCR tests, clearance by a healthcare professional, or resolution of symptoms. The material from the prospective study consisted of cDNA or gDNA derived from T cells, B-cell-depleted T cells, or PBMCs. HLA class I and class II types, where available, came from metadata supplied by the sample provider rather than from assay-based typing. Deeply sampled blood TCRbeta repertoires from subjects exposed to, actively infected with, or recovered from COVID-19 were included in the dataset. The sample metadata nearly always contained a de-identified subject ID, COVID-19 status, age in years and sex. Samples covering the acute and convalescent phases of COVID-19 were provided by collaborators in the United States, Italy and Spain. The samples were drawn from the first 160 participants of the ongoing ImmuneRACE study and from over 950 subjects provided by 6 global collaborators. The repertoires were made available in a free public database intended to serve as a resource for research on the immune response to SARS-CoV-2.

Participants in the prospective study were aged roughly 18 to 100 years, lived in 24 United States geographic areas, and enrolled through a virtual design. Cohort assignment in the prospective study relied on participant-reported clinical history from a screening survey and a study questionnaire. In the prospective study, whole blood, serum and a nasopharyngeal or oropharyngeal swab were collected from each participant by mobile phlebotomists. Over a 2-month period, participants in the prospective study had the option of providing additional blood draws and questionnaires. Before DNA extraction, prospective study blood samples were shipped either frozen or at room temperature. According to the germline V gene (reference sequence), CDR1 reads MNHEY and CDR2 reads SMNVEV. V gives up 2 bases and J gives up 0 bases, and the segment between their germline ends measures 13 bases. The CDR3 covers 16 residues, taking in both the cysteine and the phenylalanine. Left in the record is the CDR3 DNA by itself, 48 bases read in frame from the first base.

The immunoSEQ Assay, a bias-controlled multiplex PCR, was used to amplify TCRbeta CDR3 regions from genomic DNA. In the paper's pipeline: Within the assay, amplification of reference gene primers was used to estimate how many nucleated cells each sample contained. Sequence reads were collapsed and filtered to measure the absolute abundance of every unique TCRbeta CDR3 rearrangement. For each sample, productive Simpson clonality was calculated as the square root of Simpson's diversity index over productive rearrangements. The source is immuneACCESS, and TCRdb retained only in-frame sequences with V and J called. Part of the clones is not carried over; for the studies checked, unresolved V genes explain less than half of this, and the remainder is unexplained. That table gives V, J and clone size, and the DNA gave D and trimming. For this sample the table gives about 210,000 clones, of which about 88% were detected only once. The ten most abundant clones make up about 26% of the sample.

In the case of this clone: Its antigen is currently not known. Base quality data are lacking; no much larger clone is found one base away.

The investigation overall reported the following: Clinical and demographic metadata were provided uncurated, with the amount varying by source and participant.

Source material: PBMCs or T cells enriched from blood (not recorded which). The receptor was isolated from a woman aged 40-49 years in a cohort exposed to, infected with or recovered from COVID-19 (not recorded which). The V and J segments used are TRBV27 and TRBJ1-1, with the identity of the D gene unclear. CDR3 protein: CASSLGIGGVNTEAFF. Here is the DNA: TGTGCCAGCAGTTTAGGAATTGGAGGTGTGAACACTGAAGCTTTCTTT.